This T cell receptor (beta chain) came from a study of B cell selection in AIRE deficiency. Regulatory T cells were sorted as CD4+CD25hiCD127low/negative cells. The table came from immunoSEQ multiplex PCR; TCRdb's copy has only in-frame clones and leaves some out. The table has about 26,000 clones, approximately 92% seen once. This clonotype originated in a human donor in good health. The source material was CD4+CD25+ Tregs sorted from PBMCs.

In DNA, the CDR3 is TGTGCCAGCAGCTTGCTGTTTTCGGGGACTGGAAACACCATATATTTT. Encoded protein: CASSLLFSGTGNTIYF. The V call is TRBV5-6, the J call TRBJ1-3; no definite D call. Trimming pared 1 base from V and 2 bases from J, leaving 13 bases between. The CDR3 has 16 amino acids. Germline CDR1 is SGHDT and CDR2 is YYEEEE.